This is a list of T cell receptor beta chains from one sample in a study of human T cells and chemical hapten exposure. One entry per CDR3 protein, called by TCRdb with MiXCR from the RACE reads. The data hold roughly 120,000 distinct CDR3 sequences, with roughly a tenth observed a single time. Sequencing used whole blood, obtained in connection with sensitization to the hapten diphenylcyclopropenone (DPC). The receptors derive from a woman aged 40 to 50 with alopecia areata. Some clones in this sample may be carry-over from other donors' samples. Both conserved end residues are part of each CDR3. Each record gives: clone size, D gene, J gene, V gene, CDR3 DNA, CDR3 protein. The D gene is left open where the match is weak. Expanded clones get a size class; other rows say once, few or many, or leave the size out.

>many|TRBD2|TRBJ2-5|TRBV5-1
TGCGCCAGCAGCAGCACTAGCGGGGAATCAAACCAGTACTTC
CASSSTSGESNQYF
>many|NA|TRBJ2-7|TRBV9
TGTGCCAGCAGCACGAACCCGAGTGGGGCAGCCCCCTACGAGCAGTACTTC
CASSTNPSGAAPYEQYF
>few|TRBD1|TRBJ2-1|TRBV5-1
TGCGCCAGCAGCTTGGGACAGGGGTTCAATGAGCAGTTCTTC
CASSLGQGFNEQFF
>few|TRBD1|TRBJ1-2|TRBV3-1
TGTGCCAGCAGCCCAGGGACAGAAAACTATGGCTACACCTTC
CASSPGTENYGYTF
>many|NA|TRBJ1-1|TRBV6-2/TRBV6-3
TGTGCCAGCAGTTACGGCAGGAACACTGAAGCTTTCTTT
CASSYGRNTEAFF
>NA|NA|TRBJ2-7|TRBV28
TGTGCCAGCACCCCCGGGGGCACCGACTACGAGCAGTACTTC
CASTPGGTDYEQYF
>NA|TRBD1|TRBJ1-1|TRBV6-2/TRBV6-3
TGTGCCAGCAGTTACTCTACAGGGGACACTGAAGCTTTCTTT
CASSYSTGDTEAFF
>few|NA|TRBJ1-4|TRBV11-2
TGTGCCAGCAGCTCCCGGCAGGGAGGGACTAATGAAAAACTGTTTTTT
CASSSRQGGTNEKLFF
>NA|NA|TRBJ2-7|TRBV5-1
TGCGCCAGCAGCTTGGCCACTGGCTGGACCGCGGCGGACGAGCAGTACTTC
CASSLATGWTAADEQYF
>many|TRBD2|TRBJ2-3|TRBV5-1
TGCGCCAGCACCCCTAGCGGACCTAGCACAGATACGCAGTATTTT
CASTPSGPSTDTQYF
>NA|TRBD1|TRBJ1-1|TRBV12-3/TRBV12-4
TGTGCCAGCACCCTTACAGGGGTCTCGACTTTCTTT
CASTLTGVSTFF
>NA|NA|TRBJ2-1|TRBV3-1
TGTGCCAGCAGCCAAGTCCAGACCACCCCGGGGGAGCAGTTCTTC
CASSQVQTTPGEQFF
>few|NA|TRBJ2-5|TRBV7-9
TGTGCCAGCAGCTTAGCGCTTAGCGGTACCACGGGGGAGACCCAGTACTTC
CASSLALSGTTGETQYF
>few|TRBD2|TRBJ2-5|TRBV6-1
TGTGCCACCGCCTGGACTAGCGGGGTCCAAGAGACCCAGTACTTC
CATAWTSGVQETQYF
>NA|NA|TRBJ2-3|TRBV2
TGTGCCAGCAGACCGGGACCCAGCACAGATACGCAGTATTTT
CASRPGPSTDTQYF
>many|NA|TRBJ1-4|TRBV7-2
TGTGCCAGCAGCGTAGTACGGGGGGCGGGTGAAAAACTGTTTTTT
CASSVVRGAGEKLFF
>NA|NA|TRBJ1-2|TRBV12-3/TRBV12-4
TGTGCCAGCAGTTTAGCAGGAATAAACCATGGCTACACCTTC
CASSLAGINHGYTF
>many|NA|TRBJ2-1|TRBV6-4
TGTGCCAGCAGTGACGGGCCTGAAGGTGAGCAGTTCTTC
CASSDGPEGEQFF
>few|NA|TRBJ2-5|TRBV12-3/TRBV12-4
TGTGCCAGCAGGGGGGGCCAGGAGACCCAGTACTTC
CASRGGQETQYF
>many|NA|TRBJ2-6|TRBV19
TGTGCCAGTAGTATCCTCCTGTTGACTGGGGCCAACGTCCTGACTTTC
CASSILLLTGANVLTF
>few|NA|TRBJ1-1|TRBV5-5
TGTGCCAGCAGCTTGTCGCCGGGAACTGAAGCTTTCTTT
CASSLSPGTEAFF
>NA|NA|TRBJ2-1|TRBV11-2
TGTGCCAGCAGCTTAAGTGGGTTTGAGCAGTTCTTC
CASSLSGFEQFF
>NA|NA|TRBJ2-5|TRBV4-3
TGCGCCAGCAGCCCCGTGATGGCAGACCAAGAGACCCAGTACTTC
CASSPVMADQETQYF